Here is one TCR beta chain with its context. This receptor's antigen is unknown. Base qualities are missing; no much larger clone stands one base away. The entry originates in a study of cytomegalovirus exposure and HLA in healthy donors (dated by TCRdb to about 2017). Notes on the research overall: In an earlier analysis of approximately 500 of the donors, less than 350 Gb of sequence data and 90 million to 120 million unique TCR beta sequences from 150 million to 200 million T cells were reported. About 300 gigabases of sequencing data and approximately 92 million unique TCR sequences made up an early release that covered 640 HLA-typed donors. Of the approximately 400 genotyped donors, 70% to 90% were placed in the genetic ancestry cluster associated with self-reported Caucasian donors. The aim of the study was to test whether cataloging public T cell receptors could identify signatures of past pathogen exposure. Using immunosequencing, the study profiled T cell repertoires from around 680 subjects and related those repertoires to cytomegalovirus serostatus. A separate validation cohort of approximately 130 different subjects was used in addition to the 666-subject first cohort. To predict cytomegalovirus infection status, the study combined high-throughput TCR immunosequencing, statistical association of individual TCRs with disease status, and machine learning. In a later analysis, previously published TCR beta repertoires from several hundred donors were re-analyzed and high-resolution HLA genotyping was added so that TCR occurrence patterns could be studied. Rather than using new phenotypic data, the later analysis identified candidate immune exposures from TCR beta sequences and from how often those sequences occurred across donors. In an earlier analysis of 500 to 650 of the donors, high-throughput TCR beta sequencing was used to judge whether each TCR beta V gene segment behaved as functional or pseudogenic. Donor age, sex, ethnicity and CMV serostatus were compiled together with the repertoire data. A later genetic analysis took genome-wide SNP genotypes for about 55% of the 666 donors and used that subset as a discovery cohort. Every discovery cohort repertoire had been produced on one sequencing platform. HLA typing included class I and class II loci at four-digit resolution. Typing coverage varied by locus: roughly 629-630 donors for A, B, C, DRB1 and DQB1; roughly 510 for DQA1; around 610 for DPA1; some 470 for DPB1. About 5 DR-DQ haplotypes were handled as single units for association and clustering, since linkage in the cohort was strong. Among some 410 genotyped donors of the cohort, an average of approximately 230,000 unique TCR beta nucleotide sequences were sequenced per donor, approximately 20% of them non-productive. What the authors observed across the whole study: The authors suggested that the approach could potentially be generalized to other disease states and immunological phenotypes. In a later analysis, HLA-associated TCR beta chains were found to be more clonally expanded and to have lower generation probabilities than equally common non-associated chains. Most TCR sequences were observed very rarely across donors, whereas some public TCRs were present in many individuals. A further reported finding was that TCR beta sequences accurately predicted the HLA-A and HLA-B alleles for most subjects in the first cohort. Strong co-occurrence of HLA alleles, especially DR and DQ, made assigning TCR associations to individual alleles difficult. In both the original and validation cohorts, the classifier was reported to diagnose cytomegalovirus status with high specificity and sensitivity. An association between a missense DCLRE1C variant and V-gene and J-gene trimming of TCR beta chains was found in a later genetic analysis and replicated in an independent cohort. Most CMV-associated TCR beta chains appeared to be HLA-restricted in a later analysis, and the HLA associations seemed to be driven largely by CMV exposure. HLA typing was unavailable for some donors at each locus, so association tests used only the typed subset. Because counts were too low, 15 or so rarely observed V segments, including chromosome 9 orphons, were excluded from the earlier analysis of several hundred of the donors. A later genetic analysis reported fewer N-insertions in productive TCRs among donors in an Asian-associated ancestry cluster than the roughly 620-donor mean. Several of the top co-occurrence clusters appeared to be linked to parvovirus B19, influenza, CMV and Epstein-Barr virus, according to a later analysis. Correlated functional status among segregating V segments might reflect linkage disequilibrium, but an unknown experimental factor could not be ruled out. The sequencing pipeline was judged likely to have produced a cluster of highly shared sequence variants as a technical artifact. The cohort was sequenced for TCR beta chains only, and without alpha or paired-chain data the features that could be detected were limited. Immune exposure information for the cohort was limited to CMV serostatus. In a later analysis, TCR association rates were found to vary across HLA loci, with the most associated TCRs seen for DRB1 alleles and the fewest for HLA-C alleles. At a false discovery rate of 0.05, a later analysis linked some 18,000 TCR beta sequences to specific HLA alleles. In vitro tests confirmed that three of the cytomegalovirus-associated TCR beta chains recognize cytomegalovirus antigens. Roughly uniform sequencing depth across donors was assumed in presence/absence analyses, although this assumption may not hold. In an earlier analysis of 587 of the donors, most TCR beta V segments appeared in productive rearrangements about 90% or about 30% of the time, broadly matching IMGT annotations. The study listed 164 TCR beta chains as associated with cytomegalovirus.

The library was made by the immunoSEQ multiplex PCR assay. For the multiplex PCR, a mixture combining 60 forward primers for TCR Vbeta segments and 13 reverse primers for TCR Jbeta segments was used. The CDR3 region of rearranged TCR beta genes was amplified from genomic DNA by a multiplex PCR assay. The amplified TCR beta libraries were sequenced on the Illumina HiSeq System as 87-base-pair reads. The paper's data handling went like this. A later analysis tallied 80 million to 95 million unique TCR beta chains across the 660 or so repertoires, and roughly 11 million of those chains were shared by two or more donors. Raw reads were error-corrected and collapsed into unique sequences by a nearest-neighbor algorithm in which closely related sequences were merged to remove PCR and sequencing errors. Alignment of CDR3 sequences to IMGT reference sequences was used to assign V, D and J gene segments. For a sequence to be retained, at least a six-nucleotide match to both a V gene segment and a J gene segment was required. Rearrangements were called productive when the CDR3 lacked stop codons and stayed in frame with V and J; all others were non-productive. Following IMGT convention, CDR3 was defined as the stretch from the second conserved V-encoded cysteine to the conserved J-encoded phenylalanine. The earlier analysis of 450 to 750 of the donors excluded any sequence lacking an unambiguous match to a single V gene segment. In an earlier analysis of almost 600 of the donors, a V segment was called functional when productive rearrangements were above 56.7%, and segregating when the standard deviation between donors exceeded 5%. To diagnose cytomegalovirus status from the catalog of TCR beta chain sequences, a statistical classification framework was built. In a later analysis, V and J genes were assigned by comparing TCR nucleotide sequences against IMGT/GENE-DB human TR gene sequences. A later analysis assigned CDR3 sequences and most-parsimonious VDJ recombination scenarios with the TCRdist pipeline. A later analysis defined each TCR beta chain by its CDR3 amino acid sequence plus V-gene family, and excluded reads lacking a unique V-gene family. To address suspected cross-contamination and a sequencing artifact, a later analysis removed a few hundred highly shared, low-generation-probability nucleotide sequences. In a later analysis, a clonal expansion index was calculated for each public chain from normalized within-repertoire ranks of inferred template counts. Generation probabilities in a later analysis came from a VDJ recombination model fitted to out-of-frame rearrangements, and those results were checked against IGoR. A later analysis scored TCR-TCR, TCR-HLA and TCR-CMV co-occurrence with hypergeometric tests, applying a repertoire-size bias correction to TCR pairs. A later analysis estimated false discovery rates by permuting HLA or CMV assignments 20 times. In a later analysis, co-occurring TCRs were grouped using DBSCAN, with TCRdist sequence similarity added in when clustering inside HLA-allele-positive subsets. Repertoires with fewer than 30,000 or more than 120,000 public chains were left out of co-occurrence clustering, as were four to six repertoires with anomalous nucleotide sharing. TCRdb holds this immuneACCESS table with in-frame rearrangements only. Some clones are missing; in checked studies, unresolved V genes explain under half, and the rest has no known cause. V and J calls and clone size follow that table, whereas D and trimming were derived from the DNA. The sample contains around 140,000 clones, roughly 60% of them found a single time. 2% to 2.5% of the sample is held by the ten biggest clonotypes.

The cohort was made up of hundreds of healthy bone marrow donors. At the time of sampling, all cohort members were nominally healthy, though unrecorded immune exposures were likely present. The donor was CMV seronegative and was included in the group of hundreds of seronegative cohort members. Every donor gave a peripheral blood sample, and the peripheral blood mononuclear cells from that sample were used for TCR beta sequencing. Genomic DNA was extracted from the blood cell samples with the Qiagen DNeasy Blood Extraction Kit. Sequenced sample: PBMCs. This receptor was obtained from a woman aged 40 to 50 in good health and CMV-seronegative.

CDR3 sequence: CASSREGQGNTEAFF. The bases read TGTGCCAGCAGTAGAGAGGGACAGGGAAACACTGAAGCTTTCTTT. The rearranged segments are TRBV9 and TRBJ1-1; TRBD1 lines up with 9 middle nucleotides. CDR1 is given as SGDLS and CDR2 as YYNGEE, both from the germline V gene. The germline V and J ends show losses of 5 bases and 2 bases respectively, and no gene match explains 7 bases of the junction. The CDR3 numbers 15 residues from cysteine through phenylalanine. The only DNA kept is the CDR3, 45 bases in frame from the first base.